These 25 T cell receptor beta chains were all obtained from the same sample, sequenced in a study of blood T cells in healthy people across ages. Primed by a sample-barcoded 5' primer and a J-beta primer mix, a second PCR proceeded for 7 to 11 cycles. MiXCR, run by TCRdb on the 5' RACE reads, gives a single entry per CDR3 protein. The sample lists over 550,000 distinct CDR3 sequences; roughly 30% were seen once. Sample: blood. The receptors here all came from a woman aged 80 or over in good health.

This clonotype was found a few times. The chain is built from TRBV5-5 and TRBJ2-2, with TRBD2 matching 10 bases. The CDR3 totals 17 residues. After removal of 1 base from V and 0 bases from J, the junction contained 3 bases not matched to a gene. Per germline, CDR1 SGHKS and CDR2 YYEKEE (reference sequence). CDR3 loop: CASSLSSGGPNTGELFF. The CDR3 DNA follows: TGTGCCAGCAGCTTGTCTAGCGGGGGCCCGAACACCGGGGAGCTGTTTTTT. The full variable domain, in which reference TRBV5-5 and TRBJ2-2 provide the parts outside the CDR3, is DAGVTQSPTHLIKTRGQQVTLRCSPISGHKSVSWYQQVLGQGPQFIFQYYEKEERGRGNFPDRFSARQFPNYSSELNVNALLLGDSALYLCASSLSSGGPNTGELFFGEGSRLTVL.

This clonotype was seen at least ten times. The V and J genes are TRBV12-3 or TRBV12-4 and TRBJ2-1; the D gene is possibly TRBD1 (5 bases). The CDR3 extends over 12 amino acids. V was cut by 6 bases and J by 10 bases, with 13 bases left in between. The CDR3 protein is CASSPSRVEQFF. Here the CDR3 DNA reads TGTGCCAGCAGCCCCAGCAGGGTCGAGCAGTTCTTC.

The chain combines TRBV24-1 with TRBJ2-3; D perhaps matches TRBD2 (5 bases). V was shortened by 0 bases and J by 14 bases, with 11 bases between the two germline ends. The CDR3 is 12 amino acids. Germline V gene lookup returns CDR1 KGHDR and CDR2 SFDVKD. This CDR3 is CATSDLTRILYF. The CDR3 DNA reads as TGTGCCACCAGTGATTTGACTAGGATCCTGTATTTT.

The table lists this clonotype with many counts. This chain joins TRBV18 and TRBJ2-5; TRBD1 aligns across 9 bases. Looked up from germline, CDR1 is KGHSH and CDR2 is LQKENI. The CDR3 sequence is 13 residues long. J gave up 6 bases and V 4 bases, and 3 bases lay outside the gene matches. The CDR3 coding sequence is TGTGCCAGCTCACTACAGGGGGCAAAGACCCAGTACTTC. Protein: CASSLQGAKTQYF.

This clonotype was observed at least ten times. The V gene is TRBV7-3, the J gene TRBJ2-7; D remains unclear. This CDR3 comprises 14 residues. CDR1 is SGHTA and CDR2 is FQGTGA in the germline V gene. Trimming took off 5 bases at V and 0 bases at J, with 11 bases between the two ends. The CDR3 protein is CASSQTASSYEQYF. For the CDR3, the DNA is TGTGCCAGCAGCCAAACAGCGAGCTCCTACGAGCAGTACTTC.

The rearrangement joins TRBV7-8 to TRBJ2-7; the match to TRBD1 covers 8 bases. After removal of 5 bases from V and 7 bases from J, the junction contained 22 bases not matched to a gene. Germline assignment: CDR1 SGHVS and CDR2 FQNEAQ. The CDR3 covers 18 residues. CDR3 sequence: CASSPHDRGAVSYNEQYV. The CDR3 coding sequence is TGTGCCAGCAGCCCACACGACAGGGGCGCCGTCTCCTACAATGAGCAGTACGTC.

This clonotype was found many times. The chain couples TRBV7-9 to TRBJ1-2; D gene ambiguous. Trimming cost V 5 bases and J 0 bases, with 10 bases left between them. Germline loops: CDR1 SEHNR, CDR2 FQNEAQ (reference sequence). CDR3 length: 14 residues. The CDR3 nucleotides are TGTGCCAGCAGCCCCTCGATCTCTAACTATGGCTACACCTTC. Its translation: CASSPSISNYGYTF.

This clonotype was seen ten or more times. This chain joins TRBV11-2 and TRBJ2-5; TRBD2 matches at 14 bases. J lost 5 bases, V lost 7 bases, and 6 bases had no gene match. This CDR3 has 15 residues. Germline CDR1 reads SGHAT; CDR2 reads FQNNGV. The CDR3 sequence: CASKGTSGGLETQYF. DNA for the CDR3: TGTGCCAGCAAGGGGACTAGCGGGGGACTGGAGACCCAGTACTTC.

The V call is TRBV9, the J call TRBJ2-2; D gene ambiguous. This CDR3 comprises 12 residues. The V gene's germline CDR1 is SGDLS and CDR2 YYNGEE. V gave up 0 bases and J gave up 7 bases, with 4 bases separating them. CDR3 amino acids: CASSVAFGELFF. CDR3 DNA: TGTGCCAGCAGCGTAGCTTTCGGGGAGCTGTTTTTT.

About this clonotype: A much bigger clone sits one base away, suggesting this may be a read error. V is TRBV7-8 and J is TRBJ1-5; D gene uncertain. The CDR3 is 16 residues long. Per germline, CDR1 SGHVS and CDR2 FQNEAQ. CDR3 nucleotide sequence: TGTGCCAGCAGCTTAGCCCAGACCAATAGCAATCGGCCCCAGCATTTT. Its protein is CASSLAQTNSNRPQHF.

The V and J genes are TRBV6-2 or TRBV6-3 and TRBJ2-5, with D unresolved. The assigned J gene may be wrong: the sequence end matches TRBJ2-7 better. CDR3 length: 12 amino acids. The V gene's germline CDR1 is MNHEY and CDR2 SVGEGT. Here the CDR3 DNA reads TGTGCCAGCAGTTATATGAGCTACGAGCAGTACTTC. Translated: CASSYMSYEQYF.

This clonotype was seen a handful of times. The V gene is TRBV11-2, the J gene TRBJ2-5, with 10 bases identical to TRBD2. Germline V gene lookup returns CDR1 SGHAT and CDR2 FQNNGV. There are 16 residues in the CDR3. Trimming cost V 6 bases and J 11 bases; bases outside gene matches: 18. In DNA, the CDR3 is TGTGCCAGCAGACGTATAGCGGGGGGCGAGTACAATGAGCAGTACTTC. Encoded protein: CASRRIAGGEYNEQYF. Combining the CDR3 with reference TRBV11-2 and TRBJ2-5 gives the whole variable domain EAGVAQSPRYKIIEKRQSVAFWCNPISGHATLYWYQQILGQGPKLLIQFQNNGVVDDSQLPKDRFSAERLKGVDSTLKIQPAKLEDSAVYLCASRRIAGGEYNEQYFGPGTRLLVL.

This clonotype has a count of ten or more. The chain joins TRBV20-1 to TRBJ1-6; no definite D call. The CDR3 totals 13 residues. Per the germline V gene, CDR1 is DFQATT and CDR2 is SNEGSKA (reference sequence). Trimming took 5 bases from V and 5 from J, leaving 10 bases between them. The CDR3 DNA reads TGCAGTGCTCGAACGGACGATAATTCACCCCTCCACTTT. It codes for CSARTDDNSPLHF.

V gene TRBV18 combines with J gene TRBJ1-1; 10 bases map to TRBD1. Per germline, CDR1 KGHSH and CDR2 LQKENI. J was trimmed by 2 bases and V by 4 bases; bases with no gene match: 10. The CDR3 loop spans 17 amino acids. The CDR3 loop is CASSLTGQGIGNTEAFF. In DNA form, the CDR3 reads TGTGCCAGCTCACTAACGGGACAGGGGATAGGAAACACTGAAGCTTTCTTT.

Of note for this clonotype: Since a much larger clone is just one base distant, this may be a read error. The V call is TRBV3-1, the J call TRBJ2-5; a weak D match, TRBD2 (5 bases). With 1 base removed from V and 3 bases from J, the gap between germline ends came to 15 bases. Germline V CDR1 and CDR2: LGHDT, YNNKEL (reference sequence). The length of the CDR3 is 16 residues. The CDR3 nucleotides read TGTGCCAGCAGCCAAGGTCAGTCCCGGGGTAAAGAGACCCAGTACTTC. Amino acid sequence: CASSQGQSRGKETQYF.

The sample holds many counts of this clonotype. The genes are TRBV6-5 and TRBJ1-2; 8 nucleotides agree with TRBD1. The V gene's germline CDR1 is MNHEY and CDR2 SVGAGI. The CDR3 spans 14 residues. Losses at the gene ends were 8 bases for V and 6 bases for J; bases not matched to a gene: 11. CDR3 coding DNA: TGTGCCAGCTCAAGACAGGGGCCGAGACATGGCTACACCTTC. This translates into CASSRQGPRHGYTF.

The chain combines TRBV12-3 or TRBV12-4 with TRBJ1-1; D ambiguous. The ends were cut back, 0 bases at V and 2 bases at J, with 4 bases in the middle. The CDR3 totals 13 residues. The CDR3 region has the DNA TGTGCCAGCAGTTTAGCGATTAACACTGAAGCTTTCTTT. Translating it yields CASSLAINTEAFF.

This clonotype showed up just a few times. This may come from a read error, since a much larger clone is one base off. The chain links TRBV5-1 to TRBJ2-7; 11 bases line up with TRBD1. This CDR3 contains 13 residues. Germline V gene sequence: CDR1 SGHRS, CDR2 YFSETQ. V was clipped by 5 bases and J by 6 bases; unmatched bases: 4. This CDR3 reads CASRRTGGVEQYF. In nucleotides, the CDR3 is TGCGCCAGCAGACGGACAGGGGGCGTCGAGCAGTACTTC.

In the case of this clonotype: This could be a read error, since a much larger clone is one nucleotide away. The chain employs TRBV27 and TRBJ2-6; D uncertain. CDR1 is MNHEY, CDR2 SMNVEV, per germline (reference sequence). The germline V and J ends were trimmed by 8 bases and 0 bases, with 14 bases remaining between them. The CDR3 covers 16 residues. CDR3 residues: CASGGSSSSGANVLTF. The CDR3 DNA reads as TGTGCCAGCGGTGGCAGCTCGTCCTCTGGGGCCAACGTCCTGACTTTC.

The gene calls are TRBV7-6 and TRBJ2-3; possibly TRBD2 for D (6 bases). CDR3 length: 15 amino acids. CDR1 is SGHVS, CDR2 FNYEAQ, per germline. Trimming removed 1 base from V and 2 bases from J, with 10 bases in between. DNA of the CDR3: TGTGCCAGCAGCTTAGGTGCGGGGAACACAGATACGCAGTATTTT. Translation gives CASSLGAGNTDTQYF.

This clonotype was detected a few times. This sequence joins TRBV27 and TRBJ1-6; maybe TRBD1 (5 bases). Germline-derived CDR1 and CDR2 are MNHEY and SMNVEV (reference sequence). The germline V and J ends were trimmed by 5 bases and 8 bases, with 16 bases remaining between them. The CDR3 is 15 residues long. CDR3 nucleotide sequence: TGTGCCAGCAGTCTCCACAGGAGTCGAGATTCACCCCTCCACTTT. Residues: CASSLHRSRDSPLHF.

As concerns this clonotype: Since a much larger clone is just one base distant, this may be a read error. The rearrangement links TRBV7-6 to TRBJ2-7, with D tentatively TRBD1 or TRBD2 (6 bases each). The germline V gene encodes CDR1 SGHVS and CDR2 FNYEAQ. CDR3 size: 19 residues. The V end lost 1 base, the J end lost 2 bases, and 24 bases lay between the germline ends. CDR3 loop: CASSLGAAGGGYHTYEQYF. CDR3 nucleotides: TGTGCCAGCAGCTTAGGTGCGGCAGGAGGGGGGTATCATACCTACGAGCAGTACTTC.

This clonotype was recorded many times. The gene calls are TRBV9 and TRBJ2-5; TRBD2 matches 11 bases. The CDR3 has 16 residues. Germline V gene sequence: CDR1 SGDLS, CDR2 YYNGEE. V lost 4 bases and J lost 3; bases outside the gene matches: 8. In DNA form, the CDR3 reads TGTGCCAGCAGCCCCCACCCGGGACTAGCGGAAGAGACCCAGTACTTC. It specifies CASSPHPGLAEETQYF.

The genes are TRBV5-1 and TRBJ2-7, with D tentatively TRBD2 (6 bases). Trimming pared 0 bases from V and 6 bases from J, leaving 7 bases between. Germline CDR1 and CDR2: SGHRS and YFSETQ. This CDR3 comprises 12 residues. The CDR3 spells CASSLGDCEQYF. DNA of the CDR3: TGCGCCAGCAGCTTGGGGGACTGCGAGCAGTACTTC.

The chain is built from TRBV14 and TRBJ2-7; either TRBD1 or TRBD2 may fit D (5 bases each). Between the trimmed V and J ends, which lost 3 bases and 2 bases, there was a span of 20 bases. The germline CDR1 and CDR2 sequences are SGHDN and FVKESK. This CDR3 is 17 amino acids long. The CDR3 reads CASSHFRPRDGAYEQYF. As DNA, the CDR3 is TGTGCCAGCAGCCATTTCCGACCCCGGGACGGGGCCTACGAGCAGTACTTC.